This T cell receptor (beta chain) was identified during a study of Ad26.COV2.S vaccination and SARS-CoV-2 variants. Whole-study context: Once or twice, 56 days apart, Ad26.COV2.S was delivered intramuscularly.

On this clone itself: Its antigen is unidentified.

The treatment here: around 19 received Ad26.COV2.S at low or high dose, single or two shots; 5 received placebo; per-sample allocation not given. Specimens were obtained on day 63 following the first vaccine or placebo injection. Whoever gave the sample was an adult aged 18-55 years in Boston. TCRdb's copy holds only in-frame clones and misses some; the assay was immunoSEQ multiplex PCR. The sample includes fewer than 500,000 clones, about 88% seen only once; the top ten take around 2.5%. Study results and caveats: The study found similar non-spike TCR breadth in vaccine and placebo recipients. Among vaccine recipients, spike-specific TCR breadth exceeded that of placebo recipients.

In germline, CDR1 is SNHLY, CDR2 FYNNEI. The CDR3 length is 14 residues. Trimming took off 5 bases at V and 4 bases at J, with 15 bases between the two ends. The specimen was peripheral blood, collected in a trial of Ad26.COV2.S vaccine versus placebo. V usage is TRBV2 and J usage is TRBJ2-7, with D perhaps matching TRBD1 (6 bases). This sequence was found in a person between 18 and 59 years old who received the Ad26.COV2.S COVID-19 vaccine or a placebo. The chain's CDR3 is CASSQQGSLYEQYF. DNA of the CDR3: TGTGCCAGCAGTCAACAGGGAAGTCTGTACGAGCAGTACTTC.